The rows below give T cell receptor beta chains drawn from one sample of a study of preoperative IRX-2 immunotherapy in early breast cancer. Sequenced by immunoSEQ multiplex PCR; TCRdb stores in-frame clones only, minus some. The table has approximately 24,000 clones, more than 80% seen once. This sample comprised lymph node tissue, obtained after IRX-2 immunotherapy. These receptors came from a human donor with breast cancer. CDR3s include the opening cysteine and the closing phenylalanine or tryptophan. Fields, in order: clone size, J gene, V gene, D gene, CDR3 protein, CDR3 DNA. The D gene is left open where the match is weak. Rows may omit the clone size; those that give it use once, few, many or a size class.

>NA|TRBJ1-6|TRBV5-1|NA
CASSLVGVRNSPLHF
TGCGCCAGCTCCTTGGTTGGGGTAAGAAATTCACCCCTCCACTTT
>NA|TRBJ1-5|TRBV6-8|TRBD1
CASRLQGKSNQPQHF
TGTGCCAGCAGATTACAGGGGAAGAGCAATCAGCCCCAGCATTTT
>NA|TRBJ2-5|TRBV19|NA
CASSMGYPQETQYF
TGTGCCAGTAGTATGGGATATCCTCAAGAGACCCAGTACTTC
>NA|TRBJ1-1|TRBV18|TRBD1
CASSLGTGSPEAFF
TGTGCCAGCTCACTTGGGACAGGGAGTCCTGAAGCTTTCTTT
>NA|TRBJ1-1|TRBV5-1|NA
CASSPQGFHTEAFF
TGCGCCAGCAGCCCACAGGGTTTTCACACTGAAGCTTTCTTT
>few|TRBJ1-5|TRBV6-8|NA
CASSYAAHSNQPQHF
TGTGCCAGCAGTTACGCGGCCCATAGCAATCAGCCCCAGCATTTT
>NA|TRBJ2-5|TRBV30|NA
CAWSQGSETQYF
TGTGCCTGGAGTCAGGGATCCGAGACCCAGTACTTC
>NA|TRBJ2-2|TRBV19|NA
CASTQRSNTGELFF
TGTGCCAGTACACAGCGTTCAAACACCGGGGAGCTGTTTTTT
>NA|TRBJ1-6|TRBV6-8|NA
CASSYSTRSPLHF
TGTGCCAGCAGTTACTCAACCCGTTCACCCCTCCACTTT
>once|TRBJ1-2|TRBV5-1|NA
CASSQEGHYYGYTF
TGCGCCAGCAGCCAAGAGGGACATTACTATGGCTACACCTTC
>few|TRBJ1-2|TRBV28|TRBD1
CASRKGGRPYGYTF
TGTGCCAGCAGAAAAGGGGGCCGCCCCTATGGCTACACCTTC
>NA|TRBJ1-2|TRBV18|TRBD1
CASSLDNRGRDGYTF
TGTGCCAGCTCTCTGGATAACAGGGGGAGGGACGGCTACACCTTC
>NA|TRBJ1-3|TRBV19|NA
CASSVLRTAAGNTIYF
TGTGCCAGTAGCGTGCTTCGGACAGCAGCTGGAAACACCATATATTTT
>NA|TRBJ2-2|TRBV5-1|NA
CASSQGQNTGELFF
TGCGCCAGCAGCCAGGGACAAAACACCGGGGAGCTGTTTTTT
>NA|TRBJ2-7|TRBV14|NA
CASSQDRTYEQYF
TGTGCCAGCAGCCAAGATCGGACTTACGAGCAGTACTTC
>NA|TRBJ2-1|TRBV5-1|NA
CASSLAPEIYNEQFF
TGCGCCAGCAGCTTGGCCCCCGAGATATACAATGAGCAGTTCTTC
>NA|TRBJ1-5|TRBV28|NA
CASSLSSRGHYQPQHF
TGTGCCAGCAGTCTATCCAGCCGGGGGCATTATCAGCCCCAGCATTTT
>NA|TRBJ1-2|TRBV1|NA
CASRSKPRDLYGYTF
TGCGCCAGCAGGTCGAAACCAAGGGACCTTTATGGCTACACCTTC
>NA|TRBJ1-1|TRBV6-8|NA
CASSGRGWSVQGGGYMNTEAFF
TGTGCCAGCAGTGGCAGAGGCTGGTCGGTACAGGGAGGAGGGTACATGAACACTGAAGCTTTCTTT
>NA|TRBJ1-2|TRBV18|NA
CASSLGGDYGYTF
TGTGCCAGCTCCCTAGGGGGGGACTATGGCTACACCTTC
>NA|TRBJ2-3|TRBV9|NA
CASSVRYTDTQYF
TGTGCCAGCAGCGTCCGATACACAGATACGCAGTATTTT
>NA|TRBJ1-1|TRBV19|TRBD1
CASSIGPGQGETEAFF
TGTGCCAGTAGTATAGGACCGGGACAGGGAGAGACTGAAGCTTTCTTT
>NA|TRBJ1-1|TRBV19|NA
CASSMVSRDFEAFF
TGTGCCAGTAGTATGGTGTCCCGGGACTTTGAAGCTTTCTTT
>NA|TRBJ1-2|TRBV6-8|NA
CAVLAENYGYTF
TGTGCCGTGCTCGCAGAGAACTATGGCTACACCTTC
>NA|TRBJ1-2|TRBV11-3|TRBD1
CASSLRDRLNYGYTF
TGTGCCAGCAGCCTGAGGGACAGGCTGAACTATGGCTACACCTTC
>NA|TRBJ1-1|TRBV6-9|NA
CASSYVGGGTEAFF
TGTGCCAGCAGTTACGTGGGGGGTGGTACTGAAGCTTTCTTT
>NA|TRBJ1-4|TRBV1|NA
CASSQDEGAYEKLFF
TGCGCCAGCAGCCAAGATGAAGGGGCTTATGAAAAACTGTTTTTT
>once|TRBJ2-7|TRBV6-8|TRBD2
CASSPMGLPGGNYEQYF
TGTGCCAGCAGTCCGATGGGGCTACCGGGGGGTAACTACGAGCAGTACTTC
>NA|TRBJ1-2|TRBV6-7|TRBD1
CASSELQGARTGYTF
TGTGCCAGCAGTGAATTACAGGGGGCCCGAACTGGCTACACCTTC
>NA|TRBJ1-5|TRBV6-8|NA
CASSSGVTGYNQPQHF
TGTGCCAGCAGTTCGGGGGTTACAGGGTACAATCAGCCCCAGCATTTT
>NA|TRBJ2-2|TRBV19|NA
CASTGYGSGELFF
TGTGCCAGCACAGGGTATGGGTCCGGGGAGCTGTTTTTT
>NA|TRBJ2-7|TRBV5-1|TRBD2
CASSLVALAGTFYEQYF
TGCGCCAGCAGCTTGGTCGCTTTAGCGGGAACTTTCTACGAGCAGTACTTC
>NA|TRBJ1-3|TRBV11-3|NA
CASSRLEEGDTIYF
TGTGCCAGCAGCCGACTGGAAGAGGGAGACACCATATATTTT
>NA|TRBJ1-2|TRBV28|NA
CASSLRQYGYTF
TGTGCCAGCAGTTTGAGGCAATATGGCTACACCTTC
>NA|TRBJ1-3|TRBV6-8|NA
CASSYSIRGSGNTIYF
TGTGCCAGCAGTTACTCGATACGGGGCTCGGGAAACACCATATATTTT
>NA|TRBJ1-1|TRBV6-8|NA
CASRPDGNTEAFF
TGTGCCAGCAGGCCGGACGGGAACACTGAAGCTTTCTTT
>NA|TRBJ1-5|TRBV6-8|NA
CASSVRSGGAGQPQHF
TGTGCCAGCAGTGTTCGGTCTGGGGGGGCCGGTCAGCCCCAGCATTTT
>NA|TRBJ2-7|TRBV11-3|NA
CASSLGGAHDEQYF
TGTGCCAGCAGCTTAGGGGGGGCGCACGACGAGCAGTACTTC
>NA|TRBJ1-1|TRBV10-2|NA
CASSVGRTEAFF
TGCGCCAGCAGTGTTGGGCGGACTGAAGCTTTCTTT